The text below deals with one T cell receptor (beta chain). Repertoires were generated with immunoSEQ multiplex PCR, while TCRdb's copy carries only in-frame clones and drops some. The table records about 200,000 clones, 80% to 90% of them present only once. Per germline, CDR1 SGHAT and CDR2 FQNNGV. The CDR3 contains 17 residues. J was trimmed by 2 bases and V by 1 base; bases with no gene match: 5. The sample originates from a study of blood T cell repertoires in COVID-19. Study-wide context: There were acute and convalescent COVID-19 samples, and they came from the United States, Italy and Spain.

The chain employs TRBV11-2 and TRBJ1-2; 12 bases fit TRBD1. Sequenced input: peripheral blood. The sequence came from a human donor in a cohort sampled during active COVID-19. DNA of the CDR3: TGTGCCAGCAGCTTAGGGGACAGGGGGCTCCTGAACTATGGCTACACCTTC. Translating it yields CASSLGDRGLLNYGYTF.